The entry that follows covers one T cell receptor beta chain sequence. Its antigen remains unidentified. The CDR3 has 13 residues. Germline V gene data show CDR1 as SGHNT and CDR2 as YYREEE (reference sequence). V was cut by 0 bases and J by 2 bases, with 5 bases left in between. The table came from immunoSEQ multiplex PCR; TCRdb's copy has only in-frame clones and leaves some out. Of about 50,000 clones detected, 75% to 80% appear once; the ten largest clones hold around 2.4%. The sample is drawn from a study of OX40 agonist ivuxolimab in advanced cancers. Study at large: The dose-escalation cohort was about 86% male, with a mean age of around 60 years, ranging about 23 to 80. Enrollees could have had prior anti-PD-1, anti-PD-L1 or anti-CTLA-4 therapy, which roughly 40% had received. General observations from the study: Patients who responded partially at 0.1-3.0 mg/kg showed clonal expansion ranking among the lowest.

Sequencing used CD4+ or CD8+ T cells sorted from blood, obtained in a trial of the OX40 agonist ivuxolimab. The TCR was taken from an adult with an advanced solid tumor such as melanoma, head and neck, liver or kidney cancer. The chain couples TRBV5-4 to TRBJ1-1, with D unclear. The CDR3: CASSLEANTEAFF. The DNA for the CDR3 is TGTGCCAGCAGCTTGGAAGCCAACACTGAAGCTTTCTTT.